These 23 T cell receptor beta chains originate from one sample sequenced in a study of T cell repertoires in cytomegalovirus infection. TCRdb ran MiXCR on the reads and lists one entry per CDR3 protein. The data show under 450,000 distinct CDR3 sequences, roughly 36% seen once. Which antigens these TCRs recognize remains unknown. Sequences were derived from cultured PBMCs, sampled from culture after CMV antigen stimulation. These receptors were taken from a human donor in good health (CMV status not recorded). Some clones in this sample may be carry-over from other donors' samples.

V is TRBV28 and J is TRBJ1-2; no definite D call. CDR1 is MDHEN, CDR2 SYDVKM, per germline. The CDR3 is made up of 13 amino acids. V shed 2 bases and J shed 8 bases, with 12 bases lying between them. The CDR3 DNA reads TGTGCCAGCAGTTTAAGTGGAAGTGGAGGCTACACCTTC. Amino acids: CASSLSGSGGYTF.

This clonotype was recorded many times. This sequence joins TRBV7-2 and TRBJ2-7; D remains ambiguous. The V and J ends lost 6 bases and 2 bases respectively, with 14 bases between them. The germline V gene has CDR1 SGHTA and CDR2 FQGNSA. This CDR3 comprises 14 residues. As DNA, the CDR3 is TGTGCCAGCAGTGAGACGAAATGGACCTACGAGCAGTACTTC. The encoded protein is CASSETKWTYEQYF.

This clonotype came up a few times. V is TRBV7-2 and J is TRBJ1-5, with D uncertain. The V gene's germline CDR1 is SGHTA and CDR2 FQGNSA. Trimming shortened V by 1 base and J by 0 bases, and 16 bases separated the two germline ends. The CDR3 has 18 residues. The DNA for the CDR3 is TGTGCCAGCAGCTTAGGAGCTTCGGAATTCTATAGCAATCAGCCCCAGCATTTT. Its translation: CASSLGASEFYSNQPQHF.

This chain links TRBV7-4 with TRBJ2-1, with TRBD2 as a possible D gene (6 bases). Per germline, CDR1 SGHVT and CDR2 SQSDAQ. This CDR3 is built from 13 residues. V lost 8 bases, J lost 2 bases, and 10 bases lay in between. The CDR3 coding sequence is TGTGCCAGCTCAGGACTACCCTACAATGAGCAGTTCTTC. It translates to CASSGLPYNEQFF.

This clonotype was counted a few times. The J gene is TRBJ1-1, the V gene TRBV7-3; possible D gene TRBD1, 6 bases. Germline CDR1 and CDR2: SGHTA and FQGTGA. The length of the CDR3 is 15 residues. Trimming removed 2 bases from V and 5 bases from J, with 15 bases in between. The CDR3 is CASSLGGLETTEAFF. The CDR3 coding sequence is TGTGCCAGCAGCTTAGGGGGGCTAGAGACAACTGAAGCTTTCTTT.

This chain links TRBV19 with TRBJ2-3; 8 positions agree with TRBD1. CDR1 is LNHDA and CDR2 is SQIVND in the germline V gene (reference sequence). The CDR3 is 15 residues long. With 5 bases clipped from V and 4 bases from J, the junction kept 8 bases outside the gene matches. The CDR3: CASSLAGGSPDTQYF. CDR3 coding DNA: TGTGCCAGTAGTTTAGCAGGGGGCTCCCCAGATACGCAGTATTTT.

This clonotype has a count of ten or more. The rearrangement uses TRBV7-9 and TRBJ1-2; D ambiguous. There are 12 residues in the CDR3. Per the germline V gene, CDR1 is SEHNR and CDR2 is FQNEAQ (reference sequence). Between the trimmed V and J ends, which lost 4 bases and 4 bases, there was a span of 7 bases. The CDR3 here is CASSSYIYGYTF. CDR3 DNA sequence: TGTGCCAGCAGCTCCTACATCTATGGCTACACCTTC.

This clonotype was seen at least ten times. The J gene is TRBJ2-3, the V gene TRBV7-2; TRBD2 matches at 12 bases. The junction had 3 bases not matched to a gene; V was cut back by 3 bases and J by 2 bases. Germline CDR1 reads SGHTA; CDR2 reads FQGNSA. CDR3 size: 16 residues. The CDR3 DNA reads TGTGCCAGCAGCTTCGGGACTAGCGGGTACACAGATACGCAGTATTTT. Protein product: CASSFGTSGYTDTQYF. Full variable domain (outside the CDR3, taken from reference TRBV7-2 and TRBJ2-3): GAGVSQSPSNKVTEKGKDVELRCDPISGHTALYWYRQSLGQGLEFLIYFQGNSAPDKSGLPSDRFSAERTGGSVSTLTIQRTQQEDSAVYLCASSFGTSGYTDTQYFGPGTRLTVL.

The chain couples TRBV28 to TRBJ1-3; D unresolved. The V and J ends lost 6 bases and 0 bases respectively, with 18 bases between them. Germline-derived CDR1 and CDR2 are MDHEN and SYDVKM. The CDR3 consists of 17 residues. The CDR3 sequence is CASRNKPGHFSGNTIYF. CDR3 bases: TGTGCCAGCAGAAACAAGCCGGGTCACTTCTCTGGAAACACCATATATTTT.

This clonotype was observed at least ten times. The J gene is TRBJ1-3, the V gene TRBV7-9; tentatively, D is TRBD1 (6 bases). This CDR3 spans 14 amino acids. V lost 5 bases and J lost 2, with 10 bases in between. Germline-derived CDR1 and CDR2 are SEHNR and FQNEAQ (reference sequence). The CDR3 sequence is CASSAWTAGNTIYF. CDR3 DNA sequence: TGTGCCAGCAGCGCGTGGACAGCTGGAAACACCATATATTTT.

For this clonotype: At one of its ends the junction is not consistent with the germline gene, which may arise from a read error. J is TRBJ2-7 and V is TRBV4-1, with no clear D. The germline V gene encodes CDR1 MGHRA and CDR2 YSYEKL. CDR3 length: 13 residues. The CDR3 nucleotides read TGTGCCAGCAGCCAATCTAGGGTCGGCGAGCAGTACTTC. It translates to CASSQSRVGEQYF.

This clonotype was detected only a few times. This chain connects TRBV7-6 to TRBJ2-7; D possibly corresponds to TRBD1 (6 bases). The CDR3 is made up of 13 amino acids. V was shortened by 5 bases and J by 4 bases, with 12 bases between the two germline ends. The germline V gene has CDR1 SGHVS and CDR2 FNYEAQ. The CDR3 loop is CASSHHRAYEQYF. DNA for the CDR3: TGTGCCAGCAGCCACCACAGGGCTTACGAGCAGTACTTC.

This clonotype was counted a few times. One junction end does not reproduce the germline sequence, and a read error may be involved. The CDR3 DNA reads as TGTGCCAGCAGCTTGGCCGCGTCAGTCCTTGGGAATGAGCAGTTCTTC. Amino acid sequence: CASSLAASVLGNEQFF. The J gene is TRBJ2-1, the V gene TRBV5-3; unclear D gene. TRBV5-3 is an open reading frame, and its role is uncertain. This CDR3 is built from 16 residues.

This clonotype was seen more than once but under ten times. The chain carries TRBV25-1 and TRBJ1-3; D uncertain. Per germline, CDR1 MGHDK and CDR2 SYGVNS. The V and J ends lost 1 base and 0 bases respectively, with 10 bases between them. CDR3 size: 16 residues. DNA of the CDR3: TGTGCCAGCAGTGAATGGGCCGAACACTCTGGAAACACCATATATTTT. It yields the protein CASSEWAEHSGNTIYF.

This clonotype was observed at least ten times. The chain is built from TRBV7-2 and TRBJ1-1; no clear D gene. The CDR3 totals 11 residues. Germline CDR1 SGHTA, CDR2 FQGNSA. Trimming removed 2 bases from V and 7 bases from J, with 5 bases in between. CDR3 region: CASSLQIEAFF. The CDR3, as DNA: TGTGCCAGCAGCTTACAGATTGAAGCTTTCTTT.

The J gene is TRBJ2-5, the V gene TRBV6-6, with TRBD2 identical over 14 bases. Germline assignment: CDR1 MNHNY and CDR2 SVGAGI (reference sequence). J lost 3 bases, V lost 3 bases, and 3 bases had no gene match. The CDR3 covers 16 residues. The CDR3 sequence: CASSYSGLAGEETQYF. In nucleotides, the CDR3 is TGTGCCAGCAGTTATTCGGGACTAGCGGGAGAAGAGACCCAGTACTTC.

The chain links TRBV9 to TRBJ1-1, with no clear D. V was trimmed by 7 bases and J by 0 bases, leaving 13 bases between them. CDR1 is SGDLS, CDR2 YYNGEE, per germline. The CDR3 runs 14 residues. As DNA, the CDR3 is TGTGCCAGCGGCACCAACAGACTGAACACTGAAGCTTTCTTT. Its translation is CASGTNRLNTEAFF.

The V and J genes are TRBV12-3 or TRBV12-4 and TRBJ2-4; 7 nucleotides line up with TRBD2. Losses at the gene ends were 3 bases for V and 6 bases for J; bases not matched to a gene: 11. This CDR3 is built from 16 residues. CDR3 loop: CASSFQSSGGVNIQYF. The CDR3 bases are TGTGCCAGCAGTTTTCAGTCTAGCGGAGGGGTAAACATTCAGTACTTC.

The gene calls are TRBV12-3 or TRBV12-4 and TRBJ1-2; D may be TRBD1 (5 bases). V lost 6 bases to trimming and J lost 3 bases, with 17 bases between them. The CDR3 is made up of 15 amino acids. The CDR3 DNA follows: TGTGCCAGCAGGGGTTATCCTCTGGGGCACTATGGCTACACCTTC. Translated, it gives CASRGYPLGHYGYTF.

The V and J genes are TRBV12-3 or TRBV12-4 and TRBJ2-3; the match to TRBD1 covers 7 bases. The ends lost 6 bases at V and 8 bases at J; junction bases unmatched: 11. CDR3 length equals 14 residues. In nucleotides, the CDR3 is TGTGCCAGCAGCCCTGGGACAGTACTTGTTACGCAGTATTTT. Amino acid sequence: CASSPGTVLVTQYF.

This chain links TRBV2 with TRBJ2-6; D is uncertain. CDR1 is SNHLY, CDR2 FYNNEI, per germline. The germline V and J ends were trimmed by 10 bases and 0 bases, with 1 base remaining between them. There are 11 residues in the CDR3. The CDR3 is CAISGANVLTF. CDR3 in DNA: TGTGCCATCTCTGGGGCCAACGTCCTGACTTTC.

This clonotype was found a few times. The chain joins TRBV7-2 to TRBJ1-2; D is perhaps TRBD1 (5 bases). The germline CDR1 and CDR2 sequences are SGHTA and FQGNSA. V was pared by 6 bases and J by 7 bases, with 18 bases between. This CDR3 spans 14 amino acids. The CDR3 DNA follows: TGTGCCAGCAGTCTCCGGCAGGGCAGTAGTGGCTACACCTTC. This translates into CASSLRQGSSGYTF.

The CDR3 region has the DNA TGTGCCAGCAGCCCCGGACAGGGGAGTTCACCCCTCCACTTT. It is translated as CASSPGQGSSPLHF. The chain couples TRBV7-3 to TRBJ1-6, with 9 bases that match TRBD1. V shed 5 bases, J shed 9 bases, and the junction held 5 bases outside the gene matches. Germline assignment: CDR1 SGHTA and CDR2 FQGTGA. The CDR3 contains 14 residues.